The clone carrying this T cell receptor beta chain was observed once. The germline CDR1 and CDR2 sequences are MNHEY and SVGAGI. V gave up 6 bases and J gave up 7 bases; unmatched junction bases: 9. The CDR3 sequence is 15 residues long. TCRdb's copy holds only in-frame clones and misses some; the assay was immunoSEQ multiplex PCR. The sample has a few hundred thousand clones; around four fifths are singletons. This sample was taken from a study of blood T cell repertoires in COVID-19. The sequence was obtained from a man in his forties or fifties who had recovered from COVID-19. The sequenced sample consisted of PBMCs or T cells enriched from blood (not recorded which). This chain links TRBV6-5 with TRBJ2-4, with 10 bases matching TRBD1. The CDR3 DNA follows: TGTGCCAGCAGCTTCGACAGGGGGCGTCGGAACATTCAGTACTTC. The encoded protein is CASSFDRGRRNIQYF.